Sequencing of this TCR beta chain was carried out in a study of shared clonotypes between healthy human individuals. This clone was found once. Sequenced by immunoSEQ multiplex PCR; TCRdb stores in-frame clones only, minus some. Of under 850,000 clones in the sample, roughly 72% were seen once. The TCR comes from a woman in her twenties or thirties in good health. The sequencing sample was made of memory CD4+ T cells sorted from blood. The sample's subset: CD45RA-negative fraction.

The CDR3 coding sequence is TGCGCCAGCAGCCCCCTACTGAGCTCCTACGAGCAGTACTTC. It is translated as CASSPLLSSYEQYF. J is TRBJ2-7 and V is TRBV4-1, with unresolved D. The V end was cut by 4 bases, the J end by 0 bases, with 10 bases between. Germline CDR1 and CDR2: MGHRA and YSYEKL. This CDR3 is 14 amino acids long.